One sample yielded the 25 T cell receptor beta chains listed below, sequenced in a study of blood T cell repertoires in COVID-19. Profiling relied on immunoSEQ multiplex PCR, and the TCRdb table lists in-frame clones only, not all of them. The table lists 120,000 or so clones, around 83% of them singletons, with 12% in the top ten. Sequencing was carried out using peripheral blood. Receptors originate from a man aged 55-75 years with acute or convalescent COVID-19.

This chain uses TRBV5-4 with TRBJ2-5; D gene uncertain. In germline, CDR1 is SGHNT, CDR2 YYREEE (reference sequence). The germline V and J ends were trimmed by 4 bases and 4 bases, with 8 bases remaining between them. This CDR3 has 12 amino acids. CDR3 region: CASSPRGETQYF. CDR3 DNA: TGTGCCAGCAGCCCCCGAGGAGAGACCCAGTACTTC.

The chain uses TRBV2 and TRBJ1-5, with TRBD1 matching 7 bases. The CDR3 totals 15 residues. V lost 3 bases to trimming and J lost 4 bases; unmatched junction nucleotides: 6. Germline V gene lookup returns CDR1 SNHLY and CDR2 FYNNEI. The CDR3 DNA is TGTGCCAGCAGTGACGCTGGGGACAGTAATCAGCCCCAGCATTTT. This codes for CASSDAGDSNQPQHF.

The chain is built from TRBV30 and TRBJ1-5, with a tentative D call TRBD1 (6 bases). The V and J ends lost 1 base and 5 bases respectively, with 12 bases between them. The germline V gene has CDR1 GTSNPN and CDR2 SVGIG (reference sequence). The CDR3 consists of 14 residues. This CDR3 reads CAWSATGYYQPQHF. The CDR3 DNA sequence: TGTGCCTGGAGTGCAACAGGGTATTATCAGCCCCAGCATTTT.

The rearrangement uses TRBV6-5 and TRBJ1-4; D may be TRBD1 (6 bases). The CDR3 spans 16 residues. Trimming removed 0 bases from V and 3 bases from J, with 11 bases in between. In germline, CDR1 is MNHEY, CDR2 SVGAGI. This CDR3 reads CASSYSGGLSNEKLFF. CDR3 DNA: TGTGCCAGCAGTTACTCGGGGGGGCTATCTAATGAAAAACTGTTTTTT.

The rearrangement joins TRBV5-1 to TRBJ1-3; D gene unclear. V gave up 4 bases and J gave up 0 bases, with 8 bases separating them. This CDR3 has 14 amino acids. Germline V gene sequence: CDR1 SGHRS, CDR2 YFSETQ. CDR3 amino acids: CASSPVISGNTIYF. The CDR3 DNA is TGCGCCAGCAGCCCTGTAATCTCTGGAAACACCATATATTTT.

The chain has TRBV7-2 and TRBJ1-1; 7 bases are a match to TRBD1. This CDR3 has 16 amino acids. Trimming removed 5 bases from V and 4 bases from J; junction bases left unmatched: 13. CDR1 and CDR2 (germline): SGHTA, FQGNSA. The CDR3 DNA is TGTGCCAGCAGCACAGGGGTCAGGGAAAGGGGCACTGAAGCTTTCTTT. Translated: CASSTGVRERGTEAFF.

The DNA for the CDR3 is TGTGCCAGCATCCGCGGACTAGCGGAATACGAGCAGTACTTC. Amino acid sequence: CASIRGLAEYEQYF. The V gene is TRBV2, the J gene TRBJ2-7; 10 bases match TRBD2. J was trimmed by 4 bases and V by 7 bases; bases with no gene match: 7. This CDR3 is built from 14 residues. The germline gives CDR1 SNHLY, CDR2 FYNNEI.

The rearrangement uses TRBV27 and TRBJ2-3; the match to TRBD1 covers 9 bases. Trimming cost V 4 bases and J 4 bases; bases outside gene matches: 9. The CDR3 runs 16 residues. Germline CDR1 and CDR2: MNHEY and SMNVEV (reference sequence). For the CDR3, the DNA is TGTGCCAGCAGTTCTCAACAGGGGGCTCCCCCAGATACGCAGTATTTT. It is translated as CASSSQQGAPPDTQYF.

V is TRBV18 and J is TRBJ1-2; D perhaps matches TRBD1 (6 bases). Trimming took off 3 bases at V and 6 bases at J, with 11 bases between the two ends. The length of the CDR3 is 13 residues. Germline lookup yields CDR1 KGHSH and CDR2 LQKENI. The CDR3 here is CASSPGASHGYTF. The CDR3 coding sequence is TGTGCCAGCTCACCGGGGGCCTCGCATGGCTACACCTTC.

This clone was seen once. The gene calls are TRBV27 and TRBJ2-1, with D possibly being TRBD2 (5 bases). CDR1 and CDR2 from the germline V gene are MNHEY and SMNVEV (reference sequence). Trimming removed 8 bases at V and 0 bases at J, with 14 bases between. The CDR3 has 15 residues. In DNA, the CDR3 is TGTGCCAGCGGGCGGGCCTTTATCTCCTACAATGAGCAGTTCTTC. It is translated as CASGRAFISYNEQFF.

The DNA for the CDR3 is TGTGCCATCAGTGGGGAGGGGGGCGAGCAGTACTTC. Protein: CAISGEGGEQYF. The gene calls are TRBV10-3 and TRBJ2-7; D is possibly TRBD2 (7 bases). Germline lookup yields CDR1 ENHRY and CDR2 SYGVKD. The CDR3 runs 12 residues. The V and J ends lost 4 bases and 6 bases respectively, with 10 bases between them.

The chain employs TRBV10-3 and TRBJ1-4; 7 nucleotides align to TRBD1. The CDR3 runs 13 residues. Germline V gene data show CDR1 as ENHRY and CDR2 as SYGVKD. After removal of 6 bases from V and 7 bases from J, the junction contained 5 bases not matched to a gene. The CDR3 sequence is CAIRRGQREKLFF. CDR3 nucleotides: TGTGCCATCAGGAGGGGGCAACGTGAAAAACTGTTTTTT.

The chain joins TRBV9 to TRBJ2-1; TRBD2 matches 13 bases. Germline CDR1 reads SGDLS; CDR2 reads YYNGEE. This CDR3 contains 17 residues. V was clipped by 4 bases and J by 0 bases; unmatched bases: 4. CDR3 residues: CASSPRTSGSSYNEQFF. The CDR3 DNA reads as TGTGCCAGCAGCCCACGGACTAGCGGGAGCTCCTACAATGAGCAGTTCTTC.

The CDR3, as DNA: TGTGCCAGCAGGGAAAGGGGGCGAGCTGAAGCTTTCTTT. Its protein is CASRERGRAEAFF. The chain recombines TRBV2 with TRBJ1-1; TRBD1 agrees at 7 bases. The V and J ends lost 6 bases and 6 bases, in that order; junction bases with no gene match: 7. The germline V gene encodes CDR1 SNHLY and CDR2 FYNNEI. The length of the CDR3 is 13 residues.

The chain recombines TRBV10-3 with TRBJ1-1; TRBD1 matches at 10 bases. CDR3 length: 13 amino acids. Per germline, CDR1 ENHRY and CDR2 SYGVKD. After removal of 7 bases from V and 3 bases from J, the junction contained 2 bases not matched to a gene. In DNA, the CDR3 is TGTGCCATCAAGGGGACAGGGGACACTGAAGCTTTCTTT. Its translation: CAIKGTGDTEAFF.

This clone was seen repeatedly, ten times or more. V is TRBV18 and J is TRBJ1-3; unclear D gene. Germline V gives CDR1 KGHSH, CDR2 LQKENI. V lost 4 bases and J 4 bases, leaving 11 bases between the germline ends. The CDR3 extends over 14 amino acids. The CDR3 loop reads CASSLDAAGNTIYF. DNA of the CDR3: TGTGCCAGCTCACTTGATGCTGCGGGAAACACCATATATTTT.

The rearrangement links TRBV28 to TRBJ2-5; 8 bases align to TRBD1. The CDR3 runs 14 residues. The V segment lost 2 bases and the J segment 4 bases; nucleotides outside the gene matches: 3. Germline CDR1 reads MDHEN; CDR2 reads SYDVKM. CDR3 protein: CASSLEGTGETQYF. The CDR3 nucleotides read TGTGCCAGCAGTTTAGAAGGGACAGGAGAGACCCAGTACTTC.

The chain combines TRBV9 with TRBJ1-2; 7 bases are shared with TRBD1. CDR3 length: 12 amino acids. With 3 bases clipped from V and 7 bases from J, the junction kept 3 bases outside the gene matches. Germline V gene data show CDR1 as SGDLS and CDR2 as YYNGEE. CDR3: CASSADRVGYTF. CDR3 DNA: TGTGCCAGCAGCGCTGACAGGGTTGGCTACACCTTC. The whole variable domain, remainder taken from reference TRBV9 and TRBJ1-2, is DSGVTQTPKHLITATGQRVTLRCSPRSGDLSVYWYQQSLDQGLQFLIQYYNGEERAKGNILERFSAQQFPDLHSELNLSSLELGDSALYFCASSADRVGYTFGSGTRLTVV.

V gene TRBV12-3 or TRBV12-4 combines with J gene TRBJ1-1, with no clear D. Trimming removed 6 bases at V and 2 bases at J, with 10 bases between. The CDR3 has 13 amino acids. CDR3 sequence reads: CASRPTANTEAFF. For the CDR3, the DNA is TGTGCCAGCAGACCAACAGCAAACACTGAAGCTTTCTTT.

J is TRBJ1-5 and V is TRBV20-1; D ambiguous. V was trimmed by 3 bases and J by 3 bases, leaving 12 bases between them. From germline, CDR1 is DFQATT and CDR2 SNEGSKA (reference sequence). CDR3 length: 14 amino acids. CDR3 region: CSASSGVLNQPQHF. Written as DNA, the CDR3 is TGCAGTGCTAGTTCCGGGGTGCTCAATCAGCCCCAGCATTTT.

This rearrangement joins TRBV5-1 to TRBJ1-1; 8 bases align to TRBD1. The CDR3 runs to 16 residues. The V segment lost 0 bases and the J segment 0 bases; nucleotides outside the gene matches: 4. CDR1 is SGHRS, CDR2 YFSETQ, per germline. The CDR3 reads CASSLGPGGLNTEAFF. The CDR3 DNA reads as TGCGCCAGCAGCTTGGGCCCAGGGGGCTTGAACACTGAAGCTTTCTTT.

The V and J genes are TRBV7-2 and TRBJ2-3, with D possibly TRBD2 on 6 matching bases. The CDR3 consists of 16 residues. Germline assignment: CDR1 SGHTA and CDR2 FQGNSA. The germline V and J ends were trimmed by 1 base and 0 bases, with 11 bases remaining between them. The DNA for the CDR3 is TGTGCCAGCAGCTTAGGGGACTTTACGAGCACAGATACGCAGTATTTT. Amino acid sequence: CASSLGDFTSTDTQYF.

The chain has TRBV2 and TRBJ2-6; TRBD1 might be the D (5 bases). Germline V gene lookup returns CDR1 SNHLY and CDR2 FYNNEI. Trimming stripped 2 bases from V and 4 bases from J, with 9 bases between. The CDR3 covers 15 residues. CDR3 loop: CASSENPGGANVLTF. CDR3 bases: TGTGCCAGCAGTGAAAATCCAGGGGGGGCCAACGTCCTGACTTTC.

The gene calls are TRBV30 and TRBJ1-3, with TRBD1 matching 9 bases. From germline, CDR1 is GTSNPN and CDR2 SVGIG (reference sequence). V lost 2 bases to trimming and J lost 2 bases; unmatched junction nucleotides: 1. CDR3 length: 14 residues. The CDR3 DNA reads as TGTGCCTGGAGTTGGACAGGGGCTGGAAACACCATATATTTT. Encoded protein: CAWSWTGAGNTIYF. Based on the CDR3 plus reference TRBV30 and TRBJ1-3, the full variable domain is SQTIHQWPATLVQPVGSPLSLECTVEGTSNPNLYWYRQAAGRGLQLLFYSVGIGQISSEVPQNLSASRPQDRQFILSSKKLLLSDSGFYLCAWSWTGAGNTIYFGEGSWLTVV.

The chain employs TRBV29-1 and TRBJ2-3; no definite D call. V lost 7 bases and J lost 2, with 16 bases in between. The germline V gene has CDR1 SQVTM and CDR2 ANQGSEA. The CDR3 consists of 14 residues. The CDR3: CSALTEHHTDTQYF. For the CDR3, the DNA is TGCAGCGCCCTGACTGAACATCACACAGATACGCAGTATTTT.